Described below is a single T cell receptor beta chain sequence and its context. The data originate from a study of cytomegalovirus exposure and HLA in healthy donors. The PCR ran on 60 Vbeta and 13 Jbeta primers. Authors' data handling: As a later analysis found, there were 78 million or so unique TCR beta chains, of which 8.5 million to 13 million were shared. Method: immunoSEQ multiplex PCR; TCRdb's copy keeps in-frame clones and lacks some. The V and J calls and clone size were taken over from that table, and D and trimming were inferred from the DNA. The data show about 160,000 clones, with 70% to 90% seen just once and 2% to 2.5% held by the top ten. The germline CDR1 and CDR2 sequences are SNHLY and FYNNEI. Trimming took off 8 bases at V and 0 bases at J, with 11 bases between the two ends. The CDR3 runs to 15 residues.

The chain uses TRBV2 and TRBJ2-6, with TRBD1 as a possible D gene (5 bases). The receptor comes from a man aged 18-30 years in good health and CMV-seropositive. The specimen sequenced was PBMCs. In DNA form, the CDR3 reads TGTGCCAGCGGCAACAGGATCTCTGGGGCCAACGTCCTGACTTTC. Amino acid sequence: CASGNRISGANVLTF.